This T cell receptor (beta chain) was documented in a study of radiation and T cells in renal cell carcinoma. Broader study findings: In blood, top tumor clones expanded by 2 weeks, shrinking by 4.

This CDR3 has 15 residues. The V end lost 3 bases, the J end lost 5 bases, and 16 bases lay between the germline ends. CDR1 and CDR2 from the germline V gene are KGHSH and LQKENI. The assay was immunoSEQ multiplex PCR, and TCRdb's table has in-frame clones only and misses some. The sample has around 180,000 clones; 88% are singletons. The time point was: blood 4 weeks post-SBRT, at nephrectomy. Treatment described: 15 Gy SBRT to primary tumor, nephrectomy 4 weeks later. Nephrectomy followed 15 Gy stereotactic body radiation by 4 weeks. Radiation-treated patients gave blood at baseline, week 2 and week 4. This renal cell carcinoma was of the clear cell type. This clone was seen a single time. Its antigen remains unidentified.

The sequence came from a woman in her forties or fifties with renal cell carcinoma. The chain has TRBV18 and TRBJ2-5; possible D gene TRBD1, 5 bases. The specimen comprised blood, sampled from a patient whose treatment included radiotherapy and nephrectomy. CDR3 sequence: CASSPWQGPEETQYF. As DNA, the CDR3 is TGTGCCAGCTCACCGTGGCAGGGCCCCGAGGAGACCCAGTACTTC.